This T cell receptor beta chain appears in the sequencing data of a study of identical twins. Findings of the study overall: The authors noted that invariant MAIT and iNKT cells could partly confound zero-insertion analyses. Within cord blood, abundant beta clonotypes carried fewer insertions, but memory repertoires showed no such trend.

Healthy Caucasian individuals made up all the donors. At least ten counts were recorded for this clonotype. No antigen is known for it. Germline V CDR1 and CDR2: SEHNR, FQNEAQ (reference sequence). The V end lost 5 bases, the J end lost 2 bases, and 13 bases lay between the germline ends. The CDR3 has 14 residues. cDNA molecules carried unique molecular identifiers, and template switching added a universal primer site. TCRdb recomputed calls from the 5' RACE reads with MiXCR, one row per CDR3 protein. The table records 300,000 or so distinct CDR3 sequences, roughly 9% of them present only once. These same records also appear under a second study, on yellow fever vaccine responses in identical twins.

The rearrangement links TRBV7-9 to TRBJ2-7, with D maybe TRBD2 (6 bases). This sequence was found in a woman aged 18-29 years in good health. The sequencing sample was made of CD8+ T cells sorted from blood. The chain's CDR3 is CASSDPSVAYEQYF. As DNA, the CDR3 is TGTGCCAGCAGCGACCCTAGCGTGGCCTACGAGCAGTACTTC.